Below are 8 T cell receptor beta chains sequenced from a single sample in a study of blood T cell repertoires in COVID-19. Some clones are missing from TCRdb's copy, which holds only in-frame ones; the method was immunoSEQ multiplex PCR. The data show 400,000 or so clones, approximately 88% seen once. The sequenced material came from PBMCs or T cells enriched from blood (not recorded which). Source of these receptors: a woman between 40 and 50 years old with acute COVID-19.

The V and J genes are TRBV20-1 and TRBJ1-4; D might be TRBD1 (5 bases). Germline CDR1 and CDR2: DFQATT and SNEGSKA (reference sequence). CDR3 length: 11 residues. CDR3 nucleotide sequence: TGCAGCGGGGGTTTTAATGAAAAACTGTTTTTT. Translating gives CSGGFNEKLFF.

This clone has only one observation. The J gene is TRBJ2-7, the V gene TRBV12-3 or TRBV12-4, with D possibly TRBD2 on 5 matching bases. V shed 1 base and J shed 3 bases, with 7 bases lying between them. This CDR3 has 13 residues. CDR3 DNA: TGTGCCAGCAGTTTAGGCGGGTTCTACGAGCAGTACTTC. It encodes CASSLGGFYEQYF.

DNA of the CDR3: TGTGCCAGTAGCCCGGGACAGGGCTATGGCTACACCTTC. Translation: CASSPGQGYGYTF. The chain recombines TRBV19 with TRBJ1-2; 9 bases map to TRBD1. The germline CDR1 and CDR2 sequences are LNHDA and SQIVND (reference sequence). The CDR3 has 13 amino acids. The V and J ends lost 6 bases and 4 bases, in that order; junction bases with no gene match: 3.

The rearrangement uses TRBV5-1 and TRBJ2-7, with 11 bases identical to TRBD2. The CDR3 has 17 residues. V shed 1 base and J 4 bases; nucleotides not matched to a gene: 10. The V gene's germline CDR1 is SGHRS and CDR2 YFSETQ. The CDR3 sequence is CASSLSSGGYELYEQYF. DNA for the CDR3: TGCGCCAGCAGCTTGTCTAGCGGGGGGTACGAACTATACGAGCAGTACTTC.

The gene calls are TRBV5-8 and TRBJ2-3; the match to TRBD1 covers 10 bases. This CDR3 is built from 17 residues. V was clipped by 4 bases and J by 3 bases; unmatched bases: 11. Germline V gene sequence: CDR1 SGHTS, CDR2 YDEGEE. CDR3 sequence (DNA): TGTGCCAGCAGCCTCCGGGGGGACAGGGGTTGGACAGATACGCAGTATTTT. Encoded protein: CASSLRGDRGWTDTQYF. The variable domain in full, with the rest retrieved from reference TRBV5-8 and TRBJ2-3, is EAGVTQSPTHLIKTRGQQATLRCSPISGHTSVYWYQQALGLGLQFLLWYDEGEERNRGNFPPRFSGRQFPNYSSELNVNALELEDSALYLCASSLRGDRGWTDTQYFGPGTRLTVL.

The chain employs TRBV29-1 and TRBJ2-7; no clear D gene. This CDR3 contains 15 residues. Trimming cost V 6 bases and J 2 bases, with 20 bases left between them. Germline CDR1 is SQVTM and CDR2 is ANQGSEA. The CDR3 nucleotides read TGCAGCGTCCTATCCGCGGTCCTCGCGACCTACGAGCAGTACTTC. Amino acid sequence: CSVLSAVLATYEQYF.

The chain couples TRBV9 to TRBJ2-1, with TRBD2 matching 9 bases. CDR1 is SGDLS and CDR2 is YYNGEE in the germline V gene. The CDR3 loop spans 13 amino acids. V shed 7 bases, J shed 8 bases, and the junction held 7 bases outside the gene matches. The CDR3 loop reads CASGTSSRDEQFF. CDR3 sequence (DNA): TGTGCCAGCGGGACTAGCTCTAGGGATGAGCAGTTCTTC.

V usage is TRBV4-1 and J usage is TRBJ1-1; 7 bases map to TRBD1. Germline V lookup: CDR1 MGHRA, CDR2 YSYEKL. V lost 0 bases to trimming and J lost 8 bases; unmatched junction nucleotides: 9. The CDR3 spans 15 residues. The CDR3 reads CASSQDRGQRKEAFF. CDR3 DNA: TGCGCCAGCAGCCAAGATCGGGGACAGAGAAAAGAAGCTTTCTTT.